These 29 T cell receptor beta chains were all obtained from the same sample, sequenced in a study of a mutant IDH1 vaccine in newly diagnosed glioma (dated by TCRdb to about 2021). These TCRs are of unknown antigen specificity. The sample's time point, from its label and the paper: week 23, last vaccination. Each vaccine dose was 300 ug of a 20-mer mutant IDH1 peptide in Montanide, given subcutaneously with topical imiquimod. Libraries came from the immunoSEQ multiplex PCR assay. Sourced from immuneACCESS, this table was stored by TCRdb with only in-frame sequences that have V and J called. A share of the clones is absent; for the studies checked, an unresolved V gene accounts for under half, and the remainder has no known explanation. This sample holds tens of thousands of clones; around 80% were observed only once. In total, the top ten clones hold roughly 8% of the sample. Here the sequenced sample was PBMCs, taken from a glioma patient whose treatment included an IDH1 peptide vaccine. Receptor source: a woman between 18 and 29 years old with glioma.

The rearrangement links TRBV7-8 to TRBJ1-2, with TRBD1 identical over 7 bases. The V gene end was trimmed by 4 bases and the J gene end by 4 bases; junction bases not matched to a gene: 9. The CDR3 extends over 15 amino acids. Germline loops: CDR1 SGHVS, CDR2 FQNEAQ. The CDR3 sequence: CASSSAGTAGYGYTF. The DNA for the CDR3 is TGTGCCAGCAGCTCCGCCGGGACAGCAGGCTATGGCTACACCTTC. Full variable domain (missing parts from reference TRBV7-8 and TRBJ1-2): GAGVSQSPRYKVAKRGQDVALRCDPISGHVSLFWYQQALGQGPEFLTYFQNEAQLDKSGLPSDRFFAERPEGSVSTLKIQRTQQEDSAVYLCASSSAGTAGYGYTFGSGTRLTVV.

The chain carries TRBV5-8 and TRBJ2-7; a weak D match, TRBD1 (5 bases). V lost 0 bases, J lost 6 bases, and 13 bases lay in between. Germline CDR1 and CDR2: SGHTS and YDEGEE. The CDR3 consists of 14 residues. The CDR3 region has the DNA TGTGCCAGCAGCTTGGTGCAGGGCCTACGCGAGCAGTACTTC. Protein product: CASSLVQGLREQYF.

This chain joins TRBV7-8 and TRBJ1-1; perhaps TRBD1 as D (6 bases). CDR1 and CDR2 from the germline V gene are SGHVS and FQNEAQ. V gave up 5 bases and J gave up 4 bases, with 17 bases separating them. The CDR3 contains 15 residues. CDR3 DNA sequence: TGTGCCAGCAGCGAACGTTCGGGGGCGGCCACTGAAGCTTTCTTT. This gives the protein CASSERSGAATEAFF.

V gene TRBV30 combines with J gene TRBJ2-1, with D perhaps TRBD1 (6 bases). Germline CDR1 and CDR2: GTSNPN and SVGIG (reference sequence). V lost 2 bases and J lost 5, with 16 bases in between. CDR3 length: 15 residues. The CDR3 DNA reads TGTGCCTGGAGTTTCCACCGGGACACTCACAATGAGCAGTTCTTC. The encoded protein is CAWSFHRDTHNEQFF.

The chain joins TRBV11-2 to TRBJ1-2; D ambiguous. CDR3 length: 14 residues. The V end was cut by 1 base, the J end by 4 bases, with 10 bases between. The germline gives CDR1 SGHAT, CDR2 FQNNGV. For the CDR3, the DNA is TGTGCCAGCAGCTTAGCCCGGACGGCCTATGGCTACACCTTC. It encodes CASSLARTAYGYTF. The full variable domain, in which reference TRBV11-2 and TRBJ1-2 provide the parts outside the CDR3, is EAGVAQSPRYKIIEKRQSVAFWCNPISGHATLYWYQQILGQGPKLLIQFQNNGVVDDSQLPKDRFSAERLKGVDSTLKIQPAKLEDSAVYLCASSLARTAYGYTFGSGTRLTVV.

Only one count was recorded for this clone. This chain uses TRBV2 with TRBJ2-2, with a tentative D call TRBD1 (7 bases). Germline CDR1 SNHLY, CDR2 FYNNEI. The CDR3 has 16 residues. The V end was cut by 6 bases, the J end by 5 bases, with 19 bases between. CDR3 coding DNA: TGTGCCAGCAGATTCCATTCAGGGGGGACTACCGGGGAGCTGTTTTTT. It codes for CASRFHSGGTTGELFF.

V is TRBV4-3 and J is TRBJ2-5; the D is unclear. The CDR3 extends over 14 amino acids. In germline, CDR1 is LGHNA, CDR2 YSLEER. Trimming took off 4 bases at V and 1 base at J, with 10 bases between the two ends. CDR3 region: CASSRSWGQETQYF. Written as DNA, the CDR3 is TGCGCCAGCAGCCGATCCTGGGGCCAAGAGACCCAGTACTTC.

V and J are TRBV6-5 and TRBJ1-4; the match to TRBD1 covers 7 bases. V dropped 6 bases and J dropped 8; count of bases not matched to a gene: 6. The CDR3 sequence is 13 residues long. The germline V gene encodes CDR1 MNHEY and CDR2 SVGAGI. CDR3 DNA sequence: TGTGCCAGCAGAGAACAGGGGTACGAAAAACTGTTTTTT. Its translation: CASREQGYEKLFF.

The J gene is TRBJ2-7, the V gene TRBV11-3, with 8 bases matching TRBD2. The V and J ends lost 4 bases and 1 base, in that order; junction bases with no gene match: 6. The CDR3 is 15 residues long. Per germline, CDR1 SGHNT and CDR2 YENEEA. DNA of the CDR3: TGTGCCAGCAGCTCCCACAGCGGGGGATCCTACGAGCAGTACTTC. This gives the protein CASSSHSGGSYEQYF. The whole variable domain, remainder taken from reference TRBV11-3 and TRBJ2-7, is EAGVVQSPRYKIIEKKQPVAFWCNPISGHNTLYWYLQNLGQGPELLIRYENEEAVDDSQLPKDRFSAERLKGVDSTLKIQPAELGDSAVYLCASSSHSGGSYEQYFGPGTRLTVT.

Here the CDR3 DNA reads TGTGCCTGGAGTGTAGGGCGTGCAACTAATGAAAAACTGTTTTTT. This sequence encodes CAWSVGRATNEKLFF. This chain connects TRBV30 to TRBJ1-4; no firm D call. CDR1 and CDR2 (germline): GTSNPN, SVGIG (reference sequence). The germline V and J ends were trimmed by 0 bases and 0 bases, with 8 bases remaining between them. The CDR3 is 15 residues long.

The chain joins TRBV11-3 to TRBJ2-5; 11 nucleotides line up with TRBD2. Germline CDR1 is SGHNT and CDR2 is YENEEA. J lost 7 bases, V lost 3 bases, and 13 bases had no gene match. CDR3 length equals 17 residues. CDR3 sequence (DNA): TGTGCCAGCAGCTTCCCGACTAGCGGGGACCGTATAAGGACCCAGTACTTC. Protein: CASSFPTSGDRIRTQYF.

The chain links TRBV10-3 to TRBJ1-1, with D perhaps TRBD1 (6 bases). The CDR3 has 12 residues. Trimming stripped 3 bases from V and 11 bases from J, with 13 bases between. Germline lookup yields CDR1 ENHRY and CDR2 SYGVKD. The CDR3 nucleotides read TGTGCCATCAGTGATGGGGGGCAGCGCGCTTTCTTT. Its protein is CAISDGGQRAFF.

CDR3 sequence (DNA): TGTGCCAGCAGCCAGGGTTCCGGGGTCGAGCAGTACTTC. Amino acid sequence: CASSQGSGVEQYF. The V and J genes are TRBV4-2 and TRBJ2-7; tentatively, D is TRBD2 (5 bases). Trimming removed 3 bases at V and 6 bases at J, with 12 bases between. CDR1 and CDR2 from the germline V gene are LGHNA and YNFKEQ. The CDR3 runs 13 residues.

The chain combines TRBV18 with TRBJ2-2, with 9 bases that match TRBD1. The CDR3 totals 16 residues. V was clipped by 1 base and J by 6 bases; unmatched bases: 6. Germline loops: CDR1 KGHSH, CDR2 LQKENI. The chain's CDR3 is CASSPLGQGTSGELFF. The DNA for the CDR3 is TGTGCCAGCTCACCACTGGGACAGGGAACGTCCGGGGAGCTGTTTTTT.

The chain uses TRBV6-5 and TRBJ1-2, with TRBD1 identical over 9 bases. Germline trimming cut 6 bases from V and 3 bases from J; bases unmatched to any gene: 8. This CDR3 spans 15 amino acids. Germline CDR1 and CDR2: MNHEY and SVGAGI. In nucleotides, the CDR3 is TGTGCCAGCAGCCCACACGGACAGGGGCACTATGGCTACACCTTC. As protein: CASSPHGQGHYGYTF.

J is TRBJ2-5 and V is TRBV6-5; 8 nucleotides agree with TRBD2. Germline V CDR1 and CDR2: MNHEY, SVGAGI. This CDR3 is 13 amino acids long. The V segment lost 6 bases and the J segment 5 bases; nucleotides outside the gene matches: 5. This CDR3 reads CASSPGGAETQYF. CDR3 nucleotides: TGTGCCAGCAGCCCCGGGGGGGCTGAGACCCAGTACTTC.

V gene TRBV29-1 combines with J gene TRBJ2-7; possibly TRBD2 for D (5 bases). Trimming took off 3 bases at V and 5 bases at J, with 8 bases between the two ends. The CDR3 loop spans 11 amino acids. Germline lookup yields CDR1 SQVTM and CDR2 ANQGSEA. As DNA, the CDR3 is TGCAGCGTTGACGTGCGGGACGAGCAGTACTTC. This codes for CSVDVRDEQYF.

The rearrangement joins TRBV4-1 to TRBJ1-1; D remains ambiguous. Germline lookup yields CDR1 MGHRA and CDR2 YSYEKL. This CDR3 spans 13 amino acids. Trimming removed 7 bases at V and 2 bases at J, with 11 bases between. This CDR3 is CASTRGINTEAFF. CDR3 coding DNA: TGCGCCAGCACCCGGGGTATAAACACTGAAGCTTTCTTT.

The chain carries TRBV7-9 and TRBJ2-1, with no clear D. Germline assignment: CDR1 SEHNR and CDR2 FQNEAQ (reference sequence). Trimming shortened V by 1 base and J by 8 bases, and 12 bases separated the two germline ends. The CDR3 spans 14 residues. The CDR3 DNA reads TGTGCCAGCAGCTTAGAATTCGGGCCGGATGAGCAGTTCTTC. Its protein is CASSLEFGPDEQFF.

This clone was counted only a few times. DNA for the CDR3: TGTGCCAGCAGCTTAGAGGGGGCCCTTGGACAGCCCCAGCATTTT. This encodes CASSLEGALGQPQHF. This chain connects TRBV7-2 to TRBJ1-5; 7 nucleotides match TRBD1. This CDR3 contains 15 residues. The ends lost 1 base at V and 7 bases at J; junction bases unmatched: 7. In germline, CDR1 is SGHTA, CDR2 FQGNSA.

The rearrangement links TRBV7-9 to TRBJ1-1, with 8 bases identical to TRBD1. Germline CDR1 is SEHNR and CDR2 is FQNEAQ (reference sequence). This CDR3 has 10 amino acids. J lost 8 bases, V lost 8 bases, and 1 base had no gene match. As DNA, the CDR3 is TGTGCCAGCGGGGACAGGGAAGCTTTCTTT. Protein sequence: CASGDREAFF.

V and J are TRBV27 and TRBJ2-7; D call uncertain. V was shortened by 5 bases and J by 1 base, with 12 bases between the two germline ends. This CDR3 has 14 amino acids. Per germline, CDR1 MNHEY and CDR2 SMNVEV (reference sequence). In nucleotides, the CDR3 is TGTGCCAGCAGTGGGTCGTGGGGTTCCTACGAGCAGTACTTC. Translated: CASSGSWGSYEQYF.

This chain uses TRBV7-6 with TRBJ1-3; TRBD1 matches 7 bases. V trimming: 1 base; J trimming: 0 bases; junction bases outside the gene matches: 9. Germline CDR1 reads SGHVS; CDR2 reads FNYEAQ. The CDR3 consists of 18 residues. The DNA for the CDR3 is TGTGCCAGCAGCTTAGTGGGGGCAGGGGGTTTCTCTGGAAACACCATATATTTT. Its translation: CASSLVGAGGFSGNTIYF. Complete variable domain (other parts from reference TRBV7-6 and TRBJ1-3): GAGVSQSPRYKVTKRGQDVALRCDPISGHVSLYWYRQALGQGPEFLTYFNYEAQQDKSGLPNDRFSAERPEGSISTLTIQRTEQRDSAMYRCASSLVGAGGFSGNTIYFGEGSWLTVV.

The table lists this clone with a count of one. The rearrangement links TRBV30 to TRBJ1-2; D gene uncertain. V was cut by 3 bases and J by 4 bases, with 18 bases left in between. This CDR3 is 15 amino acids long. Germline V gene sequence: CDR1 GTSNPN, CDR2 SVGIG (reference sequence). The CDR3 is CAWRDHSERGYGYTF. In DNA, the CDR3 is TGTGCCTGGAGAGACCACTCCGAACGGGGCTATGGCTACACCTTC.

This chain uses TRBV5-1 with TRBJ2-7, with D unclear. Between the trimmed V and J ends, which lost 3 bases and 5 bases, there was a span of 15 bases. CDR3 size: 14 residues. Per the germline V gene, CDR1 is SGHRS and CDR2 is YFSETQ. CDR3 protein: CASSSGSSPDEQYF. The CDR3 DNA reads as TGCGCCAGCAGCTCCGGAAGTAGCCCCGACGAGCAGTACTTC.

J is TRBJ1-1 and V is TRBV6-4; no firm D call. V was trimmed by 4 bases and J by 1 base, leaving 7 bases between them. In germline, CDR1 is MRHNA, CDR2 SNTAGT. The CDR3 is 13 residues long. CDR3: CASSANSNTEAFF. In nucleotides, the CDR3 is TGTGCCAGCAGTGCCAACTCGAACACTGAAGCTTTCTTT.

The DNA of the CDR3 is TGTGCCACCAGCAGATACGAAACAGGGAGGGGTGAAAAACTGTTTTTT. Amino acids: CATSRYETGRGEKLFF. The V and J genes are TRBV15 and TRBJ1-4; the D gene is possibly TRBD1 (6 bases). The germline V gene has CDR1 LNHNV and CDR2 YYDKDF (reference sequence). This CDR3 is 16 amino acids long. Trimming pared 2 bases from V and 7 bases from J, leaving 17 bases between.

The rearrangement uses TRBV6-5 and TRBJ2-7; 9 bases fit TRBD2. This CDR3 spans 15 amino acids. The germline V gene encodes CDR1 MNHEY and CDR2 SVGAGI. After removal of 0 bases from V and 2 bases from J, the junction contained 2 bases not matched to a gene. The DNA of the CDR3 is TGTGCCAGCAGTTACTCGAGCGGGGGGCCCTACGAGCAGTACTTC. The encoded protein is CASSYSSGGPYEQYF.

By share of the sample, this clone is medium-sized (0.01 to 0.1%). The chain employs TRBV19 and TRBJ2-7; 10 bases match TRBD2. The junction had 9 bases not matched to a gene; V was cut back by 7 bases and J by 3 bases. The germline V gene encodes CDR1 LNHDA and CDR2 SQIVND (reference sequence). The CDR3 has 15 residues. The CDR3 DNA reads TGTGCCAGTACAAACGGAGCGGGAGGGATCTACGAGCAGTACTTC. It translates to CASTNGAGGIYEQYF.